This record covers a single TCR beta chain. This specimen belongs to a study of blood T cell repertoires in COVID-19. Only in-frame clones appear in the TCRdb table, and some are missing; sequencing was by immunoSEQ multiplex PCR. The sample holds 350,000 to 400,000 clones, 70% to 90% seen once. Germline CDR1 is SQVTM and CDR2 is ANQGSEA. V lost 6 bases to trimming and J lost 0 bases; unmatched junction nucleotides: 3. The CDR3 sequence is 13 residues long. This chain links TRBV29-1 with TRBJ2-5, with 8 bases that match TRBD2. Sequencing was done on a sample of peripheral blood. The receptor's source is a woman aged 25 to 39 with COVID-19, enrolled during active disease. In DNA, the CDR3 is TGCAGCGTACTAGCGGTCTACCAAGAGACCCAGTACTTC. Residues: CSVLAVYQETQYF.